This T cell receptor beta chain was documented in a study of cytomegalovirus exposure and HLA in healthy donors. V lost 7 bases, J lost 2 bases, and 8 bases stayed unmatched. CDR1 is SQVTM, CDR2 ANQGSEA, per germline. The CDR3 totals 14 residues. Notes on this clone: Antigen specificity is unknown.

The PCR made use of 60 Vbeta and 13 Jbeta primers. Clones were read by immunoSEQ multiplex PCR, and TCRdb kept only the in-frame ones, dropping some. The sample has about 200,000 clones, roughly four fifths seen once. Notes on the study in general: Highest at DRB1 and lowest at HLA-C, TCR association rates differed among HLA loci in a later analysis. Earlier findings revealed that most TCR beta V segments proved productive either about 87% or about 30% of the time. Analysis was carried out at a later point, and it linked a missense DCLRE1C variant to TCR beta V- and J-gene trimming. Analysis was performed later, and it showed HLA-associated TCR beta chains to be more clonally expanded than equally common others.

The chain joins TRBV29-1 to TRBJ2-5, with 9 bases identical to TRBD2. The receptor's source is a girl between 5 and 17 years old in good health and CMV-seronegative. The sample comprised PBMCs. The CDR3: CSAAGGWAQETQYF. The CDR3 DNA sequence: TGCAGCGCTGCGGGAGGGTGGGCGCAAGAGACCCAGTACTTC.